Here is one TCR beta chain with its context. Its specificity is not known. These data belong to a study of early T cells in non-severe SARS-CoV-2 infection. At the level of the study: With bulk RNA from unsorted whole blood as input, sequencing yielded unpaired chains. Study results and limitations: Anti-spike CD8 responses were favored in VDJdb matching, and private and CD4 specificities were missed.

The germline gives CDR1 SGHTA, CDR2 FQGNSA. The V and J ends lost 5 bases and 2 bases respectively, with 17 bases between them. The CDR3 runs to 16 residues. Unique molecular identifiers were attached to individual cDNA molecules. TCRdb itself ran the 5' RACE reads through MiXCR, one entry per CDR3 protein. The sample includes over 50,000 distinct CDR3 sequences, around 8% of them seen just once. The chain uses TRBV7-2 and TRBJ2-3, with D unclear. This clonotype originated in an adult who was a healthcare worker with PCR-confirmed SARS-CoV-2 infection or an uninfected control (not recorded which). Sequencing was carried out using whole blood. For the CDR3, the DNA is TGTGCCAGCAGCATACGCTCCACCCCTAACACAGATACGCAGTATTTT. Encoded protein: CASSIRSTPNTDTQYF.